This passage covers 5 T cell receptor beta chains from one sample sequenced in a study of blood T cell repertoires in COVID-19. The protocol was immunoSEQ multiplex PCR, while the TCRdb copy is restricted to in-frame clones and leaves out a portion. The profile shows 250,000 to 400,000 clones, 70% to 90% of them singletons. The sequenced material came from peripheral blood. The receptors were gathered from a woman in her twenties or thirties with COVID-19, enrolled during active disease.

This clone was seen once. The chain is built from TRBV18 and TRBJ1-2; unclear D gene. The CDR3 has 15 amino acids. Trimming shortened V by 5 bases and J by 2 bases, and 15 bases separated the two germline ends. Germline CDR1 is KGHSH and CDR2 is LQKENI. The CDR3 spells CASSAESPRNYGYTF. The CDR3 bases are TGTGCCAGCTCAGCCGAGTCCCCTAGAAACTATGGCTACACCTTC.

The V call is TRBV7-2, the J call TRBJ1-6, with D uncertain. The germline V gene encodes CDR1 SGHTA and CDR2 FQGNSA. This CDR3 has 14 amino acids. Trimming shortened V by 0 bases and J by 10 bases, and 10 bases separated the two germline ends. Written as DNA, the CDR3 is TGTGCCAGCAGCTTAGCGCTAGGGAGCTCACCCCTCCACTTT. This translates into CASSLALGSSPLHF.

The gene calls are TRBV27 and TRBJ1-5, with 11 bases that match TRBD1. The V and J ends lost 1 base and 8 bases, in that order; junction bases with no gene match: 7. The germline gives CDR1 MNHEY, CDR2 SMNVEV (reference sequence). This CDR3 is built from 16 residues. CDR3 residues: CASSLFGQGAREPQHF. The CDR3 nucleotides read TGTGCCAGCAGTTTATTTGGACAGGGGGCACGGGAGCCCCAGCATTTT.

V is TRBV27 and J is TRBJ1-3; 7 bases map to TRBD1. The CDR3 spans 16 residues. Germline V CDR1 and CDR2: MNHEY, SMNVEV (reference sequence). V lost 6 bases and J lost 1; bases outside the gene matches: 9. As DNA, the CDR3 is TGTGCCAGCAGGTTAACAGGGGCAGTGTCTGGAAACACCATATATTTT. It specifies CASRLTGAVSGNTIYF.

V and J are TRBV13 and TRBJ1-6; the match to TRBD1 covers 7 bases. CDR3 size: 14 residues. V was clipped by 0 bases and J by 10 bases; unmatched bases: 3. Per germline, CDR1 PRHDT and CDR2 FYEKMQ (reference sequence). This chain's CDR3 is CASSLGTGVSPLHF. The CDR3 nucleotides read TGTGCCAGCAGCTTAGGAACAGGGGTCTCACCCCTCCACTTT.